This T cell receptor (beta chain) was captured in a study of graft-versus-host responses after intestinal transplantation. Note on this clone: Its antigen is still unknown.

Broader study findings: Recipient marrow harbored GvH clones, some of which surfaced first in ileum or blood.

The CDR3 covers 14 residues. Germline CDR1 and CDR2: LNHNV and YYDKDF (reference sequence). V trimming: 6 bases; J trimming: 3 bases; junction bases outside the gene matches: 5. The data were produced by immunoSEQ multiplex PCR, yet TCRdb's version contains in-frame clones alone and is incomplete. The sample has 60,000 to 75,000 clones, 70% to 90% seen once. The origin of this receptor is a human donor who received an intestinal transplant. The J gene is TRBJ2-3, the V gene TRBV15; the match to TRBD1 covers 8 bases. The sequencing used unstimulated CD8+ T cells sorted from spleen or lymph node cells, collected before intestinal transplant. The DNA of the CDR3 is TGTGCCACCAGTCCGGACAGGGTTACAGATACGCAGTATTTT. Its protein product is CATSPDRVTDTQYF.